The rows below give T cell receptor beta chains drawn from one sample of a study of human T cells and chemical hapten exposure. One entry per CDR3 protein, called by TCRdb with MiXCR from the 5' RACE reads. Altogether more than 140,000 distinct CDR3 sequences are present, 4.1% being singletons, with the ten largest covering roughly 1.4%. The source is a female donor in good health. The CDR3 runs from the conserved cysteine through the conserved F or W. Fields, in order: clone size, V gene, J gene, D gene, CDR3 protein, CDR3 DNA. A D gene is named only where the DNA matches it firmly. Clone size is not always given. Where it is, it says once, few, many or a class for expanded clones.

.	TRBV10-3	TRBJ2-7	.	CAIRDTRALSEQYF	TGTGCCATCAGGGACACTAGGGCTTTGAGCGAGCAGTACTTC
many	TRBV18	TRBJ2-1	.	CASSQGPPNEQFF	TGTGCCAGCTCACAGGGCCCTCCCAATGAGCAGTTCTTC
many	TRBV7-2	TRBJ1-2	.	CASSLVTVNYGYTF	TGTGCCAGCAGCTTAGTCACAGTTAACTATGGCTACACCTTC
many	TRBV6-8	TRBJ2-2	.	CASIQDDSNTGELFF	TGTGCCAGCATCCAGGACGATTCGAACACCGGGGAGCTGTTTTTT
.	TRBV30	TRBJ2-6	.	CARSQGRSGANVLTF	TGTGCCCGGAGCCAGGGGCGGTCTGGGGCCAACGTCCTGACTTTC
few	TRBV18	TRBJ2-5	.	CASSPLRGQETQYF	TGTGCCAGCTCACCCCTAAGGGGCCAAGAGACCCAGTACTTC
.	TRBV19	TRBJ1-2	TRBD1	CASVHYRGQGGYTF	TGTGCCAGCGTACATTACAGGGGGCAAGGTGGCTACACCTTC
.	TRBV6-1	TRBJ2-7	TRBD1	CASSNRGYSYEQYF	TGTGCCAGCAGTAACAGGGGGTATTCTTACGAGCAGTACTTC
many	TRBV20-1	TRBJ2-3	.	CSARDSRIGATQYF	TGCAGTGCTAGAGATTCTAGAATCGGGGCTACGCAGTATTTT
many	TRBV30	TRBJ2-3	.	CAWIIDGSSTDTQYF	TGTGCCTGGATCATAGACGGGAGTAGCACAGATACGCAGTATTTT
.	TRBV6-5	TRBJ2-7	.	CASTRGDEQYF	TGTGCCAGTACTCGGGGAGACGAGCAGTACTTC
many	TRBV2	TRBJ2-2	.	CASSSQGGTGELFF	TGTGCCAGCAGTAGTCAGGGGGGCACCGGGGAGCTGTTTTTT
many	TRBV27	TRBJ1-1	.	CASSLGRANTEAFF	TGTGCCAGCAGTTTAGGCAGGGCCAACACTGAAGCTTTCTTT
many	TRBV13	TRBJ2-3	.	CASSLGMVTDTQYF	TGTGCCAGCAGCTTAGGGATGGTAACAGATACGCAGTATTTT
many	TRBV7-2	TRBJ1-2	TRBD1	CASSSGTGGSGYTF	TGTGCCAGCAGTTCCGGGACAGGGGGTTCTGGCTACACCTTC
many	TRBV28	TRBJ1-4	.	CASRPTGLTNEKLFF	TGTGCCAGCAGACCAACAGGGTTAACTAATGAAAAACTGTTTTTT
many	TRBV5-1	TRBJ1-2	.	CASSGDGAYGYTF	TGCGCCAGCAGCGGGGACGGGGCCTATGGCTACACCTTC
.	TRBV3-1	TRBJ1-2	.	CASSQTTGYGYTF	TGTGCCAGCAGCCAGACGACAGGTTATGGCTACACCTTC
many	TRBV20-1	TRBJ2-7	.	CSASGWSSYEQYF	TGCAGTGCTAGCGGTTGGAGCTCCTACGAGCAGTACTTC
many	TRBV2	TRBJ2-2	.	CAREGGRSGELFF	TGTGCCAGAGAGGGGGGTCGGTCCGGGGAGCTGTTTTTT
many	TRBV9	TRBJ2-2	TRBD2	CASSEVSGGNTGELFF	TGTGCCAGCAGCGAGGTTAGCGGGGGGAACACCGGGGAGCTGTTTTTT
many	TRBV29-1	TRBJ2-3	.	CSVEVGGRLTQYF	TGCAGCGTTGAAGTGGGGGGGCGTTTGACGCAGTATTTT
.	TRBV29-1	TRBJ1-5	.	CSVAFGQASGQPQHF	TGCAGCGTTGCTTTTGGTCAGGCGTCGGGGCAGCCCCAGCATTTT
many	TRBV2	TRBJ1-5	.	CATQALQRNQPQHF	TGTGCCACACAAGCACTACAGCGCAATCAGCCCCAGCATTTT
many	TRBV2	TRBJ2-2	TRBD2	CASSERRDYRLPTNTGELFF	TGTGCCAGCAGTGAACGCCGGGACTACCGCCTACCTACTAACACCGGGGAGCTGTTTTTT
many	TRBV5-1	TRBJ2-1	.	CASSLESVNHEQFF	TGCGCCAGCAGCTTGGAGTCTGTCAATCACGAGCAGTTCTTC
few	TRBV7-2	TRBJ2-1	.	CASSSPRGFAYNEQFF	TGTGCCAGCAGCTCCCCTCGGGGCTTTGCCTACAATGAGCAGTTCTTC
many	TRBV12-3/TRBV12-4	TRBJ2-7	TRBD2	CASSAGTSGGLEQYF	TGTGCCAGCAGTGCCGGGACTAGCGGGGGACTCGAGCAGTACTTC
many	TRBV5-1	TRBJ1-4	.	CASSRKGVGETNEKLFF	TGCGCCAGCAGCCGGAAAGGGGTGGGGGAAACTAATGAAAAACTGTTTTTT
many	TRBV6-1	TRBJ2-5	.	CASSWAGQETQYF	TGTGCCAGCAGTTGGGCGGGACAAGAGACCCAGTACTTC
many	TRBV5-1	TRBJ2-5	.	CASSLGVVGDQETQYF	TGCGCCAGCAGCTTGGGGGTGGTGGGTGACCAAGAGACCCAGTACTTC
many	TRBV12-3/TRBV12-4	TRBJ1-2	.	CASSNREGYTF	TGTGCCAGCAGTAACAGGGAGGGCTACACCTTC
many	TRBV29-1	TRBJ2-3	TRBD2	CSVGTSGGRSDTQYF	TGCAGCGTCGGGACTAGCGGGGGACGCTCAGATACGCAGTATTTT
many	TRBV10-3	TRBJ1-1	.	CAISESGGTEAFF	TGTGCCATCAGTGAGTCGGGGGGAACTGAAGCTTTCTTT
many	TRBV5-1	TRBJ1-1	.	CASSPGDRQLVTEAFF	TGCGCCAGCAGCCCCGGAGACAGACAGCTTGTCACTGAAGCTTTCTTT
many	TRBV28	TRBJ2-7	.	CASSPRDFTGSYEQYF	TGTGCCAGCAGTCCCAGGGACTTTACGGGGTCCTACGAGCAGTACTTC
many	TRBV27	TRBJ1-1	TRBD1	CASSGGTGGSRAEAFF	TGTGCCAGCAGTGGGGGGACAGGGGGCAGTAGGGCTGAAGCTTTCTTT
many	TRBV9	TRBJ2-3	.	CASSPWAGRGPTGTDTQYF	TGTGCCAGCAGCCCATGGGCGGGGCGGGGGCCCACAGGCACAGATACGCAGTATTTT
many	TRBV7-9	TRBJ2-1	TRBD1	CASSLRDRRDEQFF	TGTGCCAGCAGCTTACGGGACAGAAGGGATGAGCAGTTCTTC
many	TRBV10-3	TRBJ1-6	TRBD1	CAISESILRDRRNSPLHF	TGTGCCATCAGTGAGTCAATCCTCCGGGACAGAAGGAATTCACCCCTCCACTTT
many	TRBV5-5	TRBJ2-3	TRBD1	CASSRQGYTDTQYF	TGTGCCAGCAGCCGACAGGGATACACAGATACGCAGTATTTT
many	TRBV29-1	TRBJ2-2	.	CSVFILRNTGELFF	TGCAGCGTTTTTATCCTCCGCAACACCGGGGAGCTGTTTTTT
.	TRBV2	TRBJ2-7	TRBD1	CASSPGTAYEQYF	TGTGCCAGCAGTCCCGGGACAGCCTACGAGCAGTACTTC
many	TRBV14	TRBJ1-6	TRBD1	CASSLNRGNSPLHF	TGTGCCAGCAGCCTCAACAGGGGGAATTCACCCCTCCACTTT
many	TRBV20-1	TRBJ1-2	.	CSARDLPAPPLF	TGCAGTGCTAGAGATCTCCCAGCCCCCCCCCTCTTC
few	TRBV28	TRBJ1-2	.	CASQGQPYGYTF	TGTGCCAGCCAGGGGCAGCCCTATGGCTACACCTTC
many	TRBV6-5	TRBJ2-1	.	CASNSRATYNEQFF	TGTGCCAGTAATTCTCGGGCTACCTACAATGAGCAGTTCTTC
.	TRBV12-3/TRBV12-4	TRBJ1-1	TRBD1	CASSRRQGNTEAFF	TGTGCCAGCAGTCGCCGACAGGGGAACACTGAAGCTTTCTTT
many	TRBV6-1	TRBJ2-3	TRBD1	CASSEHSGGEMDTQYF	TGTGCCAGCAGTGAACATTCAGGGGGCGAAATGGATACGCAGTATTTT
many	TRBV5-4	TRBJ1-6	.	CASSLEAGSPLHF	TGTGCCAGCAGCTTGGAAGCTGGGTCACCCCTCCACTTT
many	TRBV6-6	TRBJ2-2	.	CASSYGTGPSPGELFF	TGTGCCAGCAGTTACGGTACGGGTCCGAGCCCGGGGGAGCTGTTTTTT
.	TRBV2	TRBJ2-1	.	CASSYSGEQFF	TGTGCCAGCAGTTATAGCGGTGAGCAGTTCTTC
many	TRBV27	TRBJ1-2	.	CASSLGPSYGYTF	TGTGCCAGCAGTTTAGGTCCCAGCTATGGCTACACCTTC
many	TRBV24-1	TRBJ1-1	.	CATSDSHKQGLGNTEAFF	TGTGCCACCAGTGATTCCCATAAGCAGGGGCTCGGGAACACTGAAGCTTTCTTT